Here is one T cell receptor (beta chain) with its context. The antigen remains undetermined. Germline CDR1 SEHNR, CDR2 FQNEAQ (reference sequence). This CDR3 contains 13 residues. V shed 5 bases and J 12 bases; nucleotides not matched to a gene: 11. 13 Jbeta primers and 60 Vbeta primers were used for the PCR. TCRdb's copy holds only in-frame clones and misses some; the assay was immunoSEQ multiplex PCR. In the table there are about 110,000 clones, about 81% of which are singletons. The data were taken from a study of cytomegalovirus exposure and HLA in healthy donors. Study results and caveats: Cytomegalovirus status was reportedly diagnosed by the classifier with high specificity and sensitivity. Reported findings show TCR beta sequences accurately forecast HLA-A and HLA-B alleles in most subjects.

The V call is TRBV7-9, the J call TRBJ1-1, with 8 nucleotides matching TRBD1. The sample taken for sequencing was PBMCs. The receptor was derived from a man younger than 45 in good health and CMV-seropositive. The CDR3 reads CASSPEDRVGSFF. The CDR3 bases are TGTGCCAGCAGCCCGGAGGACAGGGTGGGCTCTTTCTTT.